The 19 T cell receptor beta chains below were found in one sample sequenced in a study of control samples from healthy donors and cancer patients. TCRdb's table, derived via immunoSEQ multiplex PCR, lists solely in-frame clones and lacks some. The table lists fewer than 200,000 clones, roughly 90% of them singletons. The source material was blood. Every receptor here comes from a woman between 45 and 60 years old in good health.

This chain uses TRBV19 with TRBJ1-1, with D perhaps matching TRBD1 (6 bases). The germline V gene encodes CDR1 LNHDA and CDR2 SQIVND (reference sequence). The CDR3 is 12 residues long. Trimming took off 5 bases at V and 9 bases at J, with 13 bases between the two ends. CDR3 loop: CASSAQGSQAFF. The CDR3, as DNA: TGTGCCAGTAGTGCCCAGGGGAGCCAAGCTTTCTTT.

V gene TRBV5-6 combines with J gene TRBJ1-6; D gene uncertain. Trimming left V 4 bases short and J 0 bases short, with 5 bases between. The CDR3 covers 14 residues. Per germline, CDR1 SGHDT and CDR2 YYEEEE. CDR3 residues: CASSISSYNSPLHF. The CDR3, as DNA: TGTGCCAGCAGCATTAGCTCCTATAATTCACCCCTCCACTTT. The whole variable domain, remainder taken from reference TRBV5-6 and TRBJ1-6, is DAGVTQSPTHLIKTRGQQVTLRCSPKSGHDTVSWYQQALGQGPQFIFQYYEEEERQRGNFPDRFSGHQFPNYSSELNVNALLLGDSALYLCASSISSYNSPLHFGNGTRLTVT.

J is TRBJ2-7 and V is TRBV4-3, with TRBD2 matching over 11 bases. J gave up 0 bases and V 1 base, and 5 bases lay outside the gene matches. In germline, CDR1 is LGHNA, CDR2 YSLEER. CDR3 size: 17 residues. The CDR3 sequence: CASSQVLGTSGSYEQYF. The CDR3 DNA reads TGCGCCAGCAGCCAAGTCCTCGGGACTAGCGGCTCCTACGAGCAGTACTTC.

This chain links TRBV4-2 with TRBJ2-1, with 7 bases matching TRBD1. The CDR3 spans 14 residues. Germline CDR1 and CDR2: LGHNA and YNFKEQ. With 1 base clipped from V and 10 bases from J, the junction kept 7 bases outside the gene matches. This chain's CDR3 is CASSQGRDRNEQFF. The CDR3 DNA reads TGTGCCAGCAGCCAAGGACGGGACAGAAACGAGCAGTTCTTC.

J is TRBJ1-2 and V is TRBV6-1; D perhaps matches TRBD1 (5 bases). V gave up 0 bases and J gave up 8 bases, with 10 bases separating them. The CDR3 runs to 13 residues. Germline values: CDR1 MNHNS, CDR2 SASEGT. The CDR3 reads CASSEARGVGYTF. The CDR3 region has the DNA TGTGCCAGCAGTGAAGCGCGGGGGGTCGGCTACACCTTC.

The rearrangement joins TRBV6-5 to TRBJ1-3; D uncertain. The CDR3 has 15 amino acids. V was clipped by 7 bases and J by 4 bases, with 17 bases between them. Germline V gene sequence: CDR1 MNHEY, CDR2 SVGAGI. For the CDR3, the DNA is TGTGCCAGCACCAAAGGACCCGCACTGGGAAACACCATATATTTT. Translated, it gives CASTKGPALGNTIYF.

This chain links TRBV28 with TRBJ1-1, with 9 bases matching TRBD1. This CDR3 has 16 residues. With 5 bases clipped from V and 0 bases from J, the junction kept 7 bases outside the gene matches. Germline CDR1 is MDHEN and CDR2 is SYDVKM. CDR3: CASSPRDRAVNTEAFF. In DNA form, the CDR3 reads TGTGCCAGCAGTCCCCGGGACAGGGCTGTGAACACTGAAGCTTTCTTT.

In its sample, this clone was seen once. The chain carries TRBV7-3 and TRBJ2-1; a possible D gene is TRBD2 (6 bases). CDR1 and CDR2 from the germline V gene are SGHTA and FQGTGA. Trimming removed 4 bases at V and 0 bases at J, with 10 bases between. This CDR3 is built from 15 residues. The CDR3 region has the DNA TGTGCCAGCAGCTCCTTTAGCGGCTCCTACAATGAGCAGTTCTTC. The encoded protein is CASSSFSGSYNEQFF.

The chain recombines TRBV19 with TRBJ1-1, with 8 bases fitting TRBD1. The germline CDR1 and CDR2 sequences are LNHDA and SQIVND (reference sequence). J was trimmed by 5 bases and V by 6 bases; bases with no gene match: 14. This CDR3 has 16 amino acids. The CDR3 nucleotides are TGTGCCAGTAGGGAGGCAGGGGGCGTCACACGGACTGAAGCTTTCTTT. Amino acids: CASREAGGVTRTEAFF.

There are a few counts of this clone. The chain employs TRBV6-6 and TRBJ1-5; D call uncertain. CDR1 MNHNY and CDR2 SVGAGI come from the germline V gene (reference sequence). The V gene lost 7 bases and the J gene lost 2 bases, with 12 bases spanning the gap. The CDR3 spans 14 residues. CDR3 in DNA: TGTGCCAGCACCTACGACGAGGGCAATCAGCCCCAGCATTTT. Encoded protein: CASTYDEGNQPQHF.

This clone was recorded only once. The chain joins TRBV10-3 to TRBJ1-5; maybe TRBD1 (5 bases). V lost 7 bases, J lost 0 bases, and 13 bases lay in between. CDR3 size: 15 residues. Germline V CDR1 and CDR2: ENHRY, SYGVKD. CDR3 DNA: TGTGCCATCAAAGGTGGAGGGGATAGCAATCAGCCCCAGCATTTT. Translated: CAIKGGGDSNQPQHF.

The chain links TRBV28 to TRBJ1-5; D is unresolved. There are 14 residues in the CDR3. V lost 3 bases and J 2 bases, leaving 8 bases between the germline ends. Germline V gives CDR1 MDHEN, CDR2 SYDVKM. CDR3 in DNA: TGTGCCAGCAGTTTGTACGGGGGCAATCAGCCCCAGCATTTT. This encodes CASSLYGGNQPQHF.

This chain connects TRBV18 to TRBJ1-5, with D possibly TRBD1 on 5 matching bases. V shed 5 bases and J shed 4 bases, with 9 bases lying between them. The CDR3 length is 13 residues. Germline V gives CDR1 KGHSH, CDR2 LQKENI. CDR3 sequence (DNA): TGTGCCAGCTCAAGGGACTGGAATCAGCCCCAGCATTTT. Protein sequence: CASSRDWNQPQHF.

The chain carries TRBV18 and TRBJ2-7, with 9 positions matching TRBD2. Trimming cost V 4 bases and J 3 bases; bases outside gene matches: 4. The CDR3 length is 14 residues. Germline loops: CDR1 KGHSH, CDR2 LQKENI. The CDR3 sequence: CASSRASGDYEQYF. The CDR3 region has the DNA TGTGCCAGCTCACGGGCTAGCGGGGACTACGAGCAGTACTTC.

The genes are TRBV7-2 and TRBJ2-3; 8 bases align to TRBD2. J gave up 3 bases and V 7 bases, and 15 bases lay outside the gene matches. The CDR3 totals 17 residues. The germline CDR1 and CDR2 sequences are SGHTA and FQGNSA. CDR3 amino acids: CASTPQGSGVTTDTQYF. CDR3 in DNA: TGTGCCAGCACCCCTCAGGGTAGCGGGGTGACGACAGATACGCAGTATTTT.

The rearrangement links TRBV9 to TRBJ2-1, with TRBD2 as a possible D gene (6 bases). The CDR3 is 14 amino acids. CDR1 and CDR2 from the germline V gene are SGDLS and YYNGEE. Trimming shortened V by 0 bases and J by 10 bases, and 14 bases separated the two germline ends. The CDR3: CASSVVTGVGEQFF. Written as DNA, the CDR3 is TGTGCCAGCAGCGTAGTAACGGGGGTGGGAGAGCAGTTCTTC.

The CDR3 region has the DNA TGTGCCAGCAGACAGGGACGGAACCCTGGAAACACCATATATTTT. Its translation: CASRQGRNPGNTIYF. The chain joins TRBV27 to TRBJ1-3; TRBD1 might be the D (6 bases). This CDR3 comprises 15 residues. V gave up 6 bases and J gave up 2 bases, with 14 bases separating them. CDR1 and CDR2 from the germline V gene are MNHEY and SMNVEV (reference sequence).

V gene TRBV3-1 (or the pseudogene TRBV3-2) combines with J gene TRBJ2-6; D gene ambiguous. V was trimmed by 7 bases and J by 3 bases, leaving 7 bases between them. CDR3 length: 13 residues. CDR1 is LGHDT, CDR2 YNNKEL, per germline (reference sequence). CDR3 protein: CASNPGGANVLTF. The DNA of the CDR3 is TGTGCCAGCAACCCCGGTGGGGCCAACGTCCTGACTTTC.

This chain links TRBV4-3 with TRBJ2-7; no definite D call. The germline V and J ends were trimmed by 4 bases and 3 bases, with 13 bases remaining between them. Germline V gene sequence: CDR1 LGHNA, CDR2 YSLEER. The CDR3 has 14 amino acids. The CDR3 DNA reads as TGCGCCAGCAGCCTCTCGCCCGACGGCTACGAGCAGTACTTC. Translated, it gives CASSLSPDGYEQYF.